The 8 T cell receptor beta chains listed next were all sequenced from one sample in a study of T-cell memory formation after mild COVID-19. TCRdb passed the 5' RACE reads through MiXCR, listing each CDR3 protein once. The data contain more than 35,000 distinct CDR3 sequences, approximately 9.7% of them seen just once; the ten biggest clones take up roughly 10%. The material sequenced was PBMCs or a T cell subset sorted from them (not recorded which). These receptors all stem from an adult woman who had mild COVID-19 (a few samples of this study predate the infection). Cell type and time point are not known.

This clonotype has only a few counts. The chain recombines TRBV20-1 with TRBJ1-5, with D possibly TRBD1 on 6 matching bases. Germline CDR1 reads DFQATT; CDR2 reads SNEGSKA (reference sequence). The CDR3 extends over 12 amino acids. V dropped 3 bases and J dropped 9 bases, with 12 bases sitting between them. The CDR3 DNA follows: TGCAGTGCTAGGCTGCAGGGGCGGCCCCAGCATTTT. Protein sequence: CSARLQGRPQHF.

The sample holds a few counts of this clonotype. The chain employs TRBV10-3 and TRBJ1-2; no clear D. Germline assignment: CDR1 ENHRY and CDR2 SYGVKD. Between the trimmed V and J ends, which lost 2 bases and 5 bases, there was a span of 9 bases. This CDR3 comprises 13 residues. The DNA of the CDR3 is TGTGCCATCAGTGAGCAGGACCGGTATGGCTACACCTTC. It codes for CAISEQDRYGYTF.

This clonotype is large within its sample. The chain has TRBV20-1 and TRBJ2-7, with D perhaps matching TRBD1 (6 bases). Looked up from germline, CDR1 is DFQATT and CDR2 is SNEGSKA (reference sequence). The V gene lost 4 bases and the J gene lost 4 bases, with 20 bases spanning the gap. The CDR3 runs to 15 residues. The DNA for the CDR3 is TGCAGTGCTACCCCCGGGGCCCTTCAGGGGTACGAGCAGTACTTC. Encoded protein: CSATPGALQGYEQYF.

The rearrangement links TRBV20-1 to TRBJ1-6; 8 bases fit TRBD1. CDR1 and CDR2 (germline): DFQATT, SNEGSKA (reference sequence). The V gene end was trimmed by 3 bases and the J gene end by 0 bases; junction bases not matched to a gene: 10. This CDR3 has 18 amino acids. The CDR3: CSASVGTGRVSYNSPLHF. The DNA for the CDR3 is TGCAGTGCTAGCGTCGGGACAGGAAGGGTCTCCTATAATTCACCCCTCCACTTT.

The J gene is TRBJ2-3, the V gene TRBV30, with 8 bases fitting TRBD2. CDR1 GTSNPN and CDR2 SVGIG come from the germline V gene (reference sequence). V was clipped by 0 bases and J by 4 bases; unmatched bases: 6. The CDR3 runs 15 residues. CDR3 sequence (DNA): TGTGCCTGGAGTGTCGGTAGCGGGGCTGCAGATACGCAGTATTTT. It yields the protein CAWSVGSGAADTQYF.

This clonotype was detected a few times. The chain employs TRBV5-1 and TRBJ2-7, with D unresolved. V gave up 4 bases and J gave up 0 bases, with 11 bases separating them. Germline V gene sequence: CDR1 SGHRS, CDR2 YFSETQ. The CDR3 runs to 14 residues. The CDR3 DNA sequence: TGCGCCAGCAGCCCCACTGGGAACTCCTACGAGCAGTACTTC. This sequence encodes CASSPTGNSYEQYF.

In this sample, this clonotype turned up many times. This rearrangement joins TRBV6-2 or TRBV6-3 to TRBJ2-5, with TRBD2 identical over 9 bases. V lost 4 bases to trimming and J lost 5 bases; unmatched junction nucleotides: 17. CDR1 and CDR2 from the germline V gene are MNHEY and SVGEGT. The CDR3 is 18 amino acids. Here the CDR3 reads CASSFALVLAGLGETQYF. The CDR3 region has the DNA TGTGCCAGCAGTTTCGCCCTGGTGCTAGCGGGATTGGGTGAGACCCAGTACTTC.

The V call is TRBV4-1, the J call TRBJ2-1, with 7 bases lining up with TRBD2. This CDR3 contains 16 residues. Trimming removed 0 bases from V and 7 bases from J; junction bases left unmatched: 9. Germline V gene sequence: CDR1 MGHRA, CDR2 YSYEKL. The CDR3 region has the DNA TGCGCCAGCAGCCAAGATTTCGTCCCCGGGAGGAATGAGCAGTTCTTC. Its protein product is CASSQDFVPGRNEQFF.